Listed below are T cell receptor beta chains from one sample, sequenced in a study of T cell responses to AZD1222 COVID-19 vaccine. Assay: immunoSEQ multiplex PCR; the TCRdb copy retains only in-frame clones and omits some. Of some 250,000 clones listed, around 92% are singletons. Sequenced here: peripheral blood, sampled 28 days after the second AZD1222 dose. The receptors derive from an adult who received the AZD1222 COVID-19 vaccine. Both conserved end residues are part of each CDR3. The D gene is left open where the match is weak. Clone size is stated in some rows and not others, as once, few, many or a class when expanded.

d_call	v_call	j_call	clone_size	cdr3_nt	cdr3_aa
.	TRBV7-6	TRBJ1-1	.	TGTGCCAGCAGCTTAACAGCCGCTATGAACACTGAAGCTTTCTTT	CASSLTAAMNTEAFF
.	TRBV6-5	TRBJ1-5	.	TGTGCCAGCCGCCGGGGGAATCAGCCCCAGCATTTT	CASRRGNQPQHF
TRBD1	TRBV2	TRBJ1-6	.	TGTGCCAGCGGCGGACAGGGAATTTCACCCCTCCACTTT	CASGGQGISPLHF
.	TRBV27	TRBJ1-5	once	TGTGCCAGCAGCACACGACAGGAGAATCAGCCCCAGCATTTT	CASSTRQENQPQHF
TRBD2	TRBV28	TRBJ2-5	.	TGTGCCAGCAGTCTTGACCTGGGGAGGGCCCAGTACTTC	CASSLDLGRAQYF
TRBD1	TRBV28	TRBJ1-2	.	TGTGCCAGCATTACAGGGGCCACGAACTATGGCTACACCTTC	CASITGATNYGYTF
.	TRBV7-9	TRBJ2-1	.	TGTGCCAGCAGCTCCTCTCGTTACAAGGCTAATGAGCAGTTCTTC	CASSSSRYKANEQFF
.	TRBV7-9	TRBJ1-2	.	TGTGCCAGCAGCACTCCGGCCGGGACCACCGGGGGCTACACCTTC	CASSTPAGTTGGYTF
.	TRBV4-1	TRBJ1-2	.	TGCGCCAGCAGCCAAGATCGGGGGGGCGCAGGGTATGGCTACACCTTC	CASSQDRGGAGYGYTF
.	TRBV5-1	TRBJ1-2	.	TGCGCCAGCAGCTTGGAGGCGGGAGGCTACACCTTC	CASSLEAGGYTF
TRBD1	TRBV18	TRBJ1-2	.	TGTGCCAGCTCCCCAGGACAGGGGGCATATGGCTACACCTTC	CASSPGQGAYGYTF
.	TRBV6-5	TRBJ2-1	once	TGTGCCAGCCAGGAGAGCTCCTACAATGAGCAGTTCTTC	CASQESSYNEQFF
TRBD1	TRBV19	TRBJ2-3	.	TGTGCCACCAGGGACAGGGGTAGGGCAGATACGCAGTATTTT	CATRDRGRADTQYF
.	TRBV28	TRBJ2-2	.	TGTGCCAGCAGTTTAGGTGGCCTGGGCACCGGGGAGCTGTTTTTT	CASSLGGLGTGELFF
.	TRBV4-3	TRBJ2-1	.	TGCGCCAGCAGCCAAGAGCGGGGTCGCTACAATGAGCAGTTCTTC	CASSQERGRYNEQFF
.	TRBV28	TRBJ1-4	.	TGTGCCAGCAGTTCGACGGGGCTTACTAATGAAAAACTGTTTTTT	CASSSTGLTNEKLFF
.	TRBV2	TRBJ1-6	.	TGTGCCAGCACAGGGGATATGGGGAATTCACCCCTCCACTTT	CASTGDMGNSPLHF
.	TRBV5-1	TRBJ2-2	.	TGCGCCAGCAGCGGGGGGCAGTTGAACACCGGGGAGCTGTTTTTT	CASSGGQLNTGELFF
TRBD2	TRBV7-9	TRBJ2-2	.	TGTGCCAGCAGCTTCCGGACTAGCGGCGGGGAGCTGTTTTTT	CASSFRTSGGELFF
.	TRBV12-5	TRBJ2-4	.	TGTGCTAGTGGTTTGGGAGGGGAAGTCAAAAACATTCAGTACTTC	CASGLGGEVKNIQYF
.	TRBV28	TRBJ1-1	.	TGTGCCAGCAGTCCTTCACAGGGTAGCCTCGAAGCTTTCTTT	CASSPSQGSLEAFF
.	TRBV27	TRBJ1-3	once	TGTGCCAGCATATCCCCGGGAAACACCATATATTTT	CASISPGNTIYF
TRBD1	TRBV9	TRBJ1-6	.	TGTGCCAGCAGCGCGCGACAGGGCAGTGGTTCACCCCTCCACTTT	CASSARQGSGSPLHF
TRBD1	TRBV10-3	TRBJ1-2	.	TGTGCCATCAGTGAGTCGGGACAGGGGGCAGGAGGCTACACCTTC	CAISESGQGAGGYTF
.	TRBV10-2	TRBJ1-2	.	TGCGCCAGCAGTGATAATTTCTATGGCTACACCTTC	CASSDNFYGYTF
TRBD1	TRBV6-1	TRBJ2-7	.	TGTGCCAGCAGTGACATCCGGGACAGGGGTTCCGAGCAGTACTTC	CASSDIRDRGSEQYF
.	TRBV29-1	TRBJ2-7	.	TGCAGCGCTGTAGTCGGGGGAAGCTCCTACGAGCAGTACTTC	CSAVVGGSSYEQYF
.	TRBV27	TRBJ1-4	.	TGTGCCAGCAGCCTGGCAGGGGCCGAGGAAAAACTGTTTTTT	CASSLAGAEEKLFF
TRBD1	TRBV19	TRBJ2-7	.	TGTGCCAGTAATGCTAGGGACAGACCTTATTACGAGCAGTACTTC	CASNARDRPYYEQYF
.	TRBV11-2	TRBJ1-1	.	TGTGCCAGCAGTTCGTATAGGGGCTCTGAAGCTTTCTTT	CASSSYRGSEAFF
.	TRBV12-3/TRBV12-4	TRBJ1-5	few	TGTGCCAGCAGCCAGGGTAGGGGGTCGCCCCAGCATTTT	CASSQGRGSPQHF
TRBD1	TRBV2	TRBJ1-2	.	TGTGCCAGCAGTGATAAGGGACAGGGGGAAATCCGTGGCTACACCTTC	CASSDKGQGEIRGYTF
TRBD1	TRBV24-1	TRBJ2-1	.	TGTGCCACCAGTGACCTGAATTATTTTACAGGGGGAAATGAGCAGTTCTTC	CATSDLNYFTGGNEQFF
.	TRBV5-6	TRBJ1-2	.	TGTGCCAGCAGCTTAAGCCGACAGCCGAGGCCGGATGGCTACACCTTC	CASSLSRQPRPDGYTF
TRBD2	TRBV9	TRBJ2-3	.	TGTGCCAGCAGCGTAGACCTAGCGGGGGGACTGGATACGCAGTATTTT	CASSVDLAGGLDTQYF
TRBD1	TRBV2	TRBJ1-6	.	TGTGCCAGCAGTAACTCCGGGACAGTTAATTCACCCCTCCACTTT	CASSNSGTVNSPLHF
TRBD1	TRBV28	TRBJ1-5	.	TGTGCCAGCAGTTTCCACGGACAGGGGGCCCATCAGCCCCAGCATTTT	CASSFHGQGAHQPQHF
.	TRBV3-1/TRBV3-2	TRBJ2-1	.	TGTGCCAGCAGCCGAACCAATGAGCAGTTCTTC	CASSRTNEQFF
.	TRBV5-5	TRBJ1-2	few	TGTGCCAGCAGCGTCGGACCCCCCAGGGGCGGCTACACCTTC	CASSVGPPRGGYTF
.	TRBV5-4	TRBJ1-2	.	TGTGCCACCTCAAGTAACAGTAACTATGGCTACACCTTC	CATSSNSNYGYTF